These T cell receptor beta chains were read from a single sample in a study of glioma-infiltrating T cells after dendritic cell vaccination. Data came from immunoSEQ multiplex PCR; TCRdb stores just in-frame clones and leaves some out. The table has 98,000 or so clones, 80% seen once. Sequences were derived from blood, sampled after dendritic cell vaccination. All receptors derive from a human donor with glioblastoma. Both conserved end residues are part of each CDR3. Fields, in order: J gene, clone size, V gene, D gene, CDR3 DNA, CDR3 protein. A D gene is named only where the DNA matches it firmly. A clone size is listed for some rows: how often the clone was seen (once, few, many), or a class if it is expanded.

j_call: TRBJ2-2
clone_size: NA
v_call: TRBV9
d_call: NA
cdr3_nt: TGTGCCAGCAGCGTCGATCGGACCGGGGAGCTGTTTTTT
cdr3_aa: CASSVDRTGELFF

j_call: TRBJ2-7
clone_size: NA
v_call: TRBV6-5
d_call: TRBD2
cdr3_nt: TGTGCCAGCAGTTACTCCGGACTAGCGGGGCGCTACGAGCAGTACTTC
cdr3_aa: CASSYSGLAGRYEQYF

j_call: TRBJ2-1
clone_size: NA
v_call: TRBV5-5
d_call: TRBD1
cdr3_nt: TGTGCCAGCAGCCCCGTGACAGGGGGTGAGCAGTTCTTC
cdr3_aa: CASSPVTGGEQFF

j_call: TRBJ2-5
clone_size: NA
v_call: TRBV30
d_call: TRBD2
cdr3_nt: TGTGCCTGGAGCCCGTTGAGCGGGAGGCCAGAGACCCAGTACTTC
cdr3_aa: CAWSPLSGRPETQYF

j_call: TRBJ2-1
clone_size: NA
v_call: TRBV5-6
d_call: NA
cdr3_nt: TGTGCCAGCAGCTGGGGGGGGGCGGGCAATGAGCAGTTCTTC
cdr3_aa: CASSWGGAGNEQFF

j_call: TRBJ2-1
clone_size: NA
v_call: TRBV19
d_call: TRBD2
cdr3_nt: TGTGCCAGTCAAATAGCGGGGAGCTCCTACAATGAGCAGTTCTTC
cdr3_aa: CASQIAGSSYNEQFF

j_call: TRBJ1-6
clone_size: NA
v_call: TRBV10-3
d_call: NA
cdr3_nt: TGTGCCATCAGTGTCGGTCCCGGAGATAATTCACCCCTCCACTTT
cdr3_aa: CAISVGPGDNSPLHF

j_call: TRBJ2-1
clone_size: NA
v_call: TRBV2
d_call: TRBD1
cdr3_nt: TGTGCCAGCAGTGACGACAGGGGTATTAGCAATGAGCAGTTCTTC
cdr3_aa: CASSDDRGISNEQFF

j_call: TRBJ2-7
clone_size: NA
v_call: TRBV28
d_call: NA
cdr3_nt: TGTGCCAGCAGTGGGACCGGGAACAGGGTCTCCTACGAGCAGTACTTC
cdr3_aa: CASSGTGNRVSYEQYF

j_call: TRBJ2-2
clone_size: NA
v_call: TRBV7-9
d_call: TRBD2
cdr3_nt: TGTGCCAGCAGCTCGGTTAGACTAGCGGGCCCCACCGGGGAGCTGTTTTTT
cdr3_aa: CASSSVRLAGPTGELFF

j_call: TRBJ2-7
clone_size: NA
v_call: TRBV19
d_call: TRBD2
cdr3_nt: TGTGCCAGTAGTATACTAGCGGGAGAGACCTACGAGCAGTACTTC
cdr3_aa: CASSILAGETYEQYF

j_call: TRBJ2-7
clone_size: NA
v_call: TRBV28
d_call: TRBD1
cdr3_nt: TGTGCCAGCGCCGACAGGGCCTACGAGCAGTACTTC
cdr3_aa: CASADRAYEQYF

j_call: TRBJ1-2
clone_size: NA
v_call: TRBV9
d_call: NA
cdr3_nt: TGTGCCAGCAGCGTAGATCCGACAGGCTCAGGTGGCTACACCTTC
cdr3_aa: CASSVDPTGSGGYTF

j_call: TRBJ1-4
clone_size: NA
v_call: TRBV2
d_call: NA
cdr3_nt: TGTGCCAGCAGTTACAGGGAAAAACTGTTTTTT
cdr3_aa: CASSYREKLFF

j_call: TRBJ1-1
clone_size: NA
v_call: TRBV7-9
d_call: TRBD1
cdr3_nt: TGTGCCAGCAGCTTGGGGACAGGGGGGAACACTGAAGCTTTCTTT
cdr3_aa: CASSLGTGGNTEAFF

j_call: TRBJ1-4
clone_size: NA
v_call: TRBV28
d_call: NA
cdr3_nt: TGTGCCAGCAGTTTTGGTGGACAATGGTTTAATGAAAAACTGTTTTTT
cdr3_aa: CASSFGGQWFNEKLFF

j_call: TRBJ1-5
clone_size: NA
v_call: TRBV19
d_call: NA
cdr3_nt: TGTGCCAGTAGTTTCAGGGATTTCAATCAGCCCCAGCATTTT
cdr3_aa: CASSFRDFNQPQHF

j_call: TRBJ2-1
clone_size: NA
v_call: TRBV28
d_call: NA
cdr3_nt: TGTGCCAGCCGCTTAGGCGGACTTCTCATTAATGAGCAGTTCTTC
cdr3_aa: CASRLGGLLINEQFF

j_call: TRBJ1-2
clone_size: NA
v_call: TRBV19
d_call: TRBD1
cdr3_nt: TGTGCCAGCAAGGGACAGCTAACGCAGGGCTACACCTTC
cdr3_aa: CASKGQLTQGYTF

j_call: TRBJ1-2
clone_size: once
v_call: TRBV2
d_call: TRBD1
cdr3_nt: TGTGCCAGCAGGGCTGATACAGGGGCCGGAGGCTACACCTTC
cdr3_aa: CASRADTGAGGYTF

j_call: TRBJ2-5
clone_size: NA
v_call: TRBV19
d_call: TRBD2
cdr3_nt: TGTGCCACTAGGACTAGCGGGAGGGGAGAGACCCAGTACTTC
cdr3_aa: CATRTSGRGETQYF

j_call: TRBJ2-7
clone_size: NA
v_call: TRBV2
d_call: NA
cdr3_nt: TGTGCCAGCAGTGAAGCCTCGTACGAGCAGTACTTC
cdr3_aa: CASSEASYEQYF

j_call: TRBJ1-4
clone_size: once
v_call: TRBV5-6
d_call: NA
cdr3_nt: TGTGCCAGCAGCTTGGAGAGTGAAAAACTGTTTTTT
cdr3_aa: CASSLESEKLFF

j_call: TRBJ1-5
clone_size: NA
v_call: TRBV4-1
d_call: TRBD1
cdr3_nt: TGCGCCAGCAGCCAGGGACCGGGACAGGCAATCGGTTATAGCAATCAGCCCCAGCATTTT
cdr3_aa: CASSQGPGQAIGYSNQPQHF

j_call: TRBJ2-5
clone_size: NA
v_call: TRBV14
d_call: NA
cdr3_nt: TGTGCCAGCAGCCAAGATCCCCATTCGACCCAGTACTTC
cdr3_aa: CASSQDPHSTQYF

j_call: TRBJ1-1
clone_size: NA
v_call: TRBV7-3
d_call: NA
cdr3_nt: TGTGCCAGCAGCTTAACTGGGGGGGGCCTCACTGAAGCTTTCTTT
cdr3_aa: CASSLTGGGLTEAFF

j_call: TRBJ1-1
clone_size: once
v_call: TRBV7-9
d_call: NA
cdr3_nt: TGTGCCAGCAGCCTACCAGGTGAAGCTTTCTTT
cdr3_aa: CASSLPGEAFF

j_call: TRBJ2-3
clone_size: NA
v_call: TRBV28
d_call: TRBD2
cdr3_nt: TGTGCCAGCAGTTACCCCCGGACTAGCGGGAGTTCGGGCACAGATACGCAGTATTTT
cdr3_aa: CASSYPRTSGSSGTDTQYF

j_call: TRBJ1-2
clone_size: once
v_call: TRBV5-1
d_call: NA
cdr3_nt: TGCGCCAGCAGCTTGGTAGCAGGGGTTGGGAGCTATGGCTACACCTTC
cdr3_aa: CASSLVAGVGSYGYTF

j_call: TRBJ2-5
clone_size: NA
v_call: TRBV19
d_call: NA
cdr3_nt: TGTGCCAGTAGTAGTGTCAGCCAAGAGACCCAGTACTTC
cdr3_aa: CASSSVSQETQYF

j_call: TRBJ2-7
clone_size: once
v_call: TRBV5-1
d_call: NA
cdr3_nt: TGCGCCAGCAGTTACCCCGCAGGGCTCCCCTCCTACGAGCAGTACTTC
cdr3_aa: CASSYPAGLPSYEQYF

j_call: TRBJ2-1
clone_size: NA
v_call: TRBV29-1
d_call: NA
cdr3_nt: TGCAGCGGACTAGTCGTGGCTGAGCAGTTCTTC
cdr3_aa: CSGLVVAEQFF

j_call: TRBJ1-2
clone_size: NA
v_call: TRBV5-1
d_call: TRBD1
cdr3_nt: TGCGCCAGCAGCGGAGGGACAGGGCGCGGCTACACCTTC
cdr3_aa: CASSGGTGRGYTF

j_call: TRBJ1-5
clone_size: NA
v_call: TRBV6-1
d_call: NA
cdr3_nt: TGTGCCAGCAGTGACGTTGGCAATCAGCCCCAGCATTTT
cdr3_aa: CASSDVGNQPQHF

j_call: TRBJ2-1
clone_size: NA
v_call: TRBV2
d_call: TRBD2
cdr3_nt: TGTGCCAGCAGTCTCACTAGCGGGGCTAACAATGAGCAGTTCTTC
cdr3_aa: CASSLTSGANNEQFF

j_call: TRBJ1-1
clone_size: few
v_call: TRBV4-1
d_call: NA
cdr3_nt: TGCGCCAGCCTGGGGGACTTGAACACTGAAGCTTTCTTT
cdr3_aa: CASLGDLNTEAFF

j_call: TRBJ1-1
clone_size: NA
v_call: TRBV30
d_call: NA
cdr3_nt: TGTGCCTGGAGTCGTGGGGGGAGGACTGAAGCTTTCTTT
cdr3_aa: CAWSRGGRTEAFF

j_call: TRBJ1-1
clone_size: few
v_call: TRBV6-1
d_call: NA
cdr3_nt: TGTGCCAGCAGTTTGGAGGGGTGGACTGAAGCTTTCTTT
cdr3_aa: CASSLEGWTEAFF

j_call: TRBJ1-1
clone_size: few
v_call: TRBV30
d_call: NA
cdr3_nt: TGTGCCTGGGACCTAACCGGGGACACTGAAGCTTTCTTT
cdr3_aa: CAWDLTGDTEAFF

j_call: TRBJ1-5
clone_size: NA
v_call: TRBV4-2
d_call: TRBD1
cdr3_nt: TGTGCCAGCAGCCCATCTGGGACAGGCGAACAGCCCCAGCATTTT
cdr3_aa: CASSPSGTGEQPQHF